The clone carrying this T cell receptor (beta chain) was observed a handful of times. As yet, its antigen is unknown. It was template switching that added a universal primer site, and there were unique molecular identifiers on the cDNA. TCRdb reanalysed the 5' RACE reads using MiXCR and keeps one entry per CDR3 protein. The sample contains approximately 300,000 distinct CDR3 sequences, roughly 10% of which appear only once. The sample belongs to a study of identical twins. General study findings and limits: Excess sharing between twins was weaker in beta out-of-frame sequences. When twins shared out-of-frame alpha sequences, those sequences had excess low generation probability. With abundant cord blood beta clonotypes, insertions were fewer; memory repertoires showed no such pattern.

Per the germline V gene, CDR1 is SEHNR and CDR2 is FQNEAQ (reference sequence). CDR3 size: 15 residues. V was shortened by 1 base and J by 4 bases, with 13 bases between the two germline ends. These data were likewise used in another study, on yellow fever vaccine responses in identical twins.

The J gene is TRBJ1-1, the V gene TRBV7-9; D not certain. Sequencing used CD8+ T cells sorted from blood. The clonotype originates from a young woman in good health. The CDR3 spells CASSLDSLSGTEAFF. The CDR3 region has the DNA TGTGCCAGCAGCTTAGATTCCCTGAGCGGCACTGAAGCTTTCTTT. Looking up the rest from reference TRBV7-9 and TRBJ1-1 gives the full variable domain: DTGVSQNPRHKITKRGQNVTFRCDPISEHNRLYWYRQTLGQGPEFLTYFQNEAQLEKSRLLSDRFSAERPKGSFSTLEIQRTEQGDSAMYLCASSLDSLSGTEAFFGQGTRLTVV.